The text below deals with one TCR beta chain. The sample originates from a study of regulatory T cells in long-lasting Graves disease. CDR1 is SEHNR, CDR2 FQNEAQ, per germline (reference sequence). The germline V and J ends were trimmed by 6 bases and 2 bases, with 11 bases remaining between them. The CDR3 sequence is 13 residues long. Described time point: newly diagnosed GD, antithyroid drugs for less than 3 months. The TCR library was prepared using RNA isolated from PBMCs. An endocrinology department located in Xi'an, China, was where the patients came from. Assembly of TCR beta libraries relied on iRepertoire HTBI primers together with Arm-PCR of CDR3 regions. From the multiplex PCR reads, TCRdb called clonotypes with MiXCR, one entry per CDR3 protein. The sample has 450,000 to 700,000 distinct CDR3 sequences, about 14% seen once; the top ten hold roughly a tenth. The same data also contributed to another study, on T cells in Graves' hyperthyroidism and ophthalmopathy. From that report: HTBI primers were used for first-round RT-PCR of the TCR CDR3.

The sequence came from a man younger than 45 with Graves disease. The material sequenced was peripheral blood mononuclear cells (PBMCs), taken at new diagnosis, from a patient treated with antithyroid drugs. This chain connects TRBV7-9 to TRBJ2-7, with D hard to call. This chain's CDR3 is CASSQLGAYEQYF. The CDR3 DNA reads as TGTGCCAGCAGTCAGCTTGGAGCCTACGAGCAGTACTTC.